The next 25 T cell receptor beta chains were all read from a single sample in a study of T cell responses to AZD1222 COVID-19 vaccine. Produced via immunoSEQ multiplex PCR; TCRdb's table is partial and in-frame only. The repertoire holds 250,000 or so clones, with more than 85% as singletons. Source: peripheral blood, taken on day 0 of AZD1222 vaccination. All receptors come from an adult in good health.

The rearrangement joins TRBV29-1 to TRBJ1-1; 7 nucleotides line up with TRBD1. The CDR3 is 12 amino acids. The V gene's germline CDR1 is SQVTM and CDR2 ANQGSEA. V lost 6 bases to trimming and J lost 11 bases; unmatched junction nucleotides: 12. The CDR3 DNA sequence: TGCAGCGTCCGGACAGGTACCCCAGGGGCTTTCTTT. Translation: CSVRTGTPGAFF.

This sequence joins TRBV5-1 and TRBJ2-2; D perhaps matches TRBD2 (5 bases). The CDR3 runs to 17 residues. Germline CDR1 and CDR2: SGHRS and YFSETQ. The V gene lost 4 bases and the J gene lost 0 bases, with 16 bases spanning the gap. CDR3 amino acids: CASSQPLAGANTGELFF. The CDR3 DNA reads TGCGCCAGCAGCCAGCCTTTGGCGGGTGCGAACACCGGGGAGCTGTTTTTT.

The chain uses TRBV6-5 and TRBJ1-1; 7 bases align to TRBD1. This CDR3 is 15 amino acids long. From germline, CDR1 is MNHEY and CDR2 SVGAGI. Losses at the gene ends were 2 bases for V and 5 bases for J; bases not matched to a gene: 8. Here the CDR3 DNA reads TGTGCCAGCAGTTACGCAAAGGGGGCATGGACTGAAGCTTTCTTT. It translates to CASSYAKGAWTEAFF.

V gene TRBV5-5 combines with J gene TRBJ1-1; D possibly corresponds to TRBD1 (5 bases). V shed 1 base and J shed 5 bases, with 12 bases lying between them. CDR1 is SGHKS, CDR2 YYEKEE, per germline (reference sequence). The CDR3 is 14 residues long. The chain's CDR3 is CASSLSQGRTEAFF. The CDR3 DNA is TGTGCCAGCAGCTTGTCGCAGGGAAGGACTGAAGCTTTCTTT.

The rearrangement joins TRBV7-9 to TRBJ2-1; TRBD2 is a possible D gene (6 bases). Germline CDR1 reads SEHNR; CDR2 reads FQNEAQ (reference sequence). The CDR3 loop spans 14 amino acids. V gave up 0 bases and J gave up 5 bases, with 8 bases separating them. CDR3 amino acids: CASSLAGGHNEQFF. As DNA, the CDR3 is TGTGCCAGCAGCTTAGCGGGAGGCCACAATGAGCAGTTCTTC.

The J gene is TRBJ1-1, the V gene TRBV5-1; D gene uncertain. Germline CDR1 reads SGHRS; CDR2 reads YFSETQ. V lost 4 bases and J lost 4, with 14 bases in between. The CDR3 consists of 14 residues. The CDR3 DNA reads TGCGCCAGCAGCCGGACCCCCGGCGGCACTGAAGCTTTCTTT. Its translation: CASSRTPGGTEAFF.

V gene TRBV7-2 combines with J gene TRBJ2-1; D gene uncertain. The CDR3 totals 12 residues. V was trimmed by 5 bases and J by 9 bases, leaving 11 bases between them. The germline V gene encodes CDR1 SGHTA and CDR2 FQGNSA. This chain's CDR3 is CASSRGLAEQFF. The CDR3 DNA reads TGTGCCAGCAGCCGTGGGTTGGCTGAGCAGTTCTTC.

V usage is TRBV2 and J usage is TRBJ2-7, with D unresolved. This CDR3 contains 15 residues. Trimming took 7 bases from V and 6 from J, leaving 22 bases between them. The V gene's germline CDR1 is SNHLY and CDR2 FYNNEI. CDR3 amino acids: CASTPGSLVTGEQYF. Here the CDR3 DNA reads TGTGCCAGCACCCCCGGCAGCCTAGTCACCGGCGAGCAGTACTTC.

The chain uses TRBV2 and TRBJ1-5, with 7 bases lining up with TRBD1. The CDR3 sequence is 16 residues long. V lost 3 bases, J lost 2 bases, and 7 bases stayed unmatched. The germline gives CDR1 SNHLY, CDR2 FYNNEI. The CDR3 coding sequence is TGTGCCAGCAGTGACCTCACAGGGGTCGGCAATCAGCCCCAGCATTTT. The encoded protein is CASSDLTGVGNQPQHF.

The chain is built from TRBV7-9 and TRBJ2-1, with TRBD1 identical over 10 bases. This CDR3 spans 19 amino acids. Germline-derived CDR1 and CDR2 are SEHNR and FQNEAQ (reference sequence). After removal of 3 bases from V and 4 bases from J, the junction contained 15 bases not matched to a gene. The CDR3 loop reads CASSFLWGTGQGRYNEQFF. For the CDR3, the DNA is TGTGCCAGCAGCTTCCTATGGGGGACGGGACAGGGGAGGTACAATGAGCAGTTCTTC.

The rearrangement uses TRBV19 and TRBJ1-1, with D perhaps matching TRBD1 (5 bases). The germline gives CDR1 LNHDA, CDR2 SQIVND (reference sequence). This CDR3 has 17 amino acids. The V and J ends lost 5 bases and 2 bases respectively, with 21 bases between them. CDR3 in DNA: TGTGCCAGTAGTCCGAACATTGGCCACACAGGCAACACTGAAGCTTTCTTT. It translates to CASSPNIGHTGNTEAFF.

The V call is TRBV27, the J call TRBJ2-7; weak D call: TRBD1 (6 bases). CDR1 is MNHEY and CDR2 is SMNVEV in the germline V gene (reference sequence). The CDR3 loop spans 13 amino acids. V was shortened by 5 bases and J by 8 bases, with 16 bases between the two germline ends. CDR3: CASSPTYREKQYF. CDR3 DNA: TGTGCCAGCAGTCCTACTTACAGGGAAAAGCAGTACTTC.

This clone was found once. The CDR3 reads CASSFRDRLNTEAFF. The DNA of the CDR3 is TGTGCCAGCAGCTTCCGGGACCGCCTGAACACTGAAGCTTTCTTT. This rearrangement joins TRBV7-9 to TRBJ1-1, with a weak D call TRBD1 (5 bases). Germline V gene lookup returns CDR1 SEHNR and CDR2 FQNEAQ (reference sequence). The CDR3 length is 15 residues. V was cut by 3 bases and J by 0 bases, with 11 bases left in between.

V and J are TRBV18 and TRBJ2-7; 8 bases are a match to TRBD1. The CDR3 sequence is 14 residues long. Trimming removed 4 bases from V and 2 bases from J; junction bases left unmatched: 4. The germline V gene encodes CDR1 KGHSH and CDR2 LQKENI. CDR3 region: CASSQDRAAYEQYF. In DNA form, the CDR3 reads TGTGCCAGCTCACAGGACAGGGCTGCCTACGAGCAGTACTTC.

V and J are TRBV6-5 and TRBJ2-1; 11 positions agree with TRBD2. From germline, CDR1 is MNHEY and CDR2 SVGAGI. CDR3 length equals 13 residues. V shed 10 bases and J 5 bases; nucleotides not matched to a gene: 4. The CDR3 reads CAISGGADNEQFF. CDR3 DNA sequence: TGTGCCATTAGCGGGGGGGCAGACAATGAGCAGTTCTTC.

CDR3 residues: CASSPTARQETQYF. The CDR3 coding sequence is TGTGCCAGCTCACCGACAGCACGACAAGAGACCCAGTACTTC. This chain joins TRBV18 and TRBJ2-5; D might be TRBD1 (5 bases). V was cut by 3 bases and J by 2 bases, with 10 bases left in between. Germline CDR1 KGHSH, CDR2 LQKENI. The CDR3 spans 14 residues.

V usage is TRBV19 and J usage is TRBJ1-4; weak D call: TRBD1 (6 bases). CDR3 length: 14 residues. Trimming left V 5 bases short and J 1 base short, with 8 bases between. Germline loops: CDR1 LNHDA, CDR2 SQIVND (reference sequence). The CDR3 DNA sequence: TGTGCCAGTAGTGTACAGGGAACTAATGAAAAACTGTTTTTT. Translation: CASSVQGTNEKLFF.

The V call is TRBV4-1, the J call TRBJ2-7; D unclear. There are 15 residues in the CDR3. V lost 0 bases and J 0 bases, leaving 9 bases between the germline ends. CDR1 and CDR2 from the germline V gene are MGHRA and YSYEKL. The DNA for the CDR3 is TGCGCCAGCAGCCAAGAGGCCCTGAGCTCCTACGAGCAGTACTTC. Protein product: CASSQEALSSYEQYF.

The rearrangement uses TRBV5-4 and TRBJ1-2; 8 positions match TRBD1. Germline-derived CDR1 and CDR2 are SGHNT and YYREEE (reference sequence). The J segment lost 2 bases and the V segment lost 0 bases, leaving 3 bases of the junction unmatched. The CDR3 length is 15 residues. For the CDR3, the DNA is TGTGCCAGCAGCTTGGAGACAGGGGCGAACTATGGCTACACCTTC. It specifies CASSLETGANYGYTF.

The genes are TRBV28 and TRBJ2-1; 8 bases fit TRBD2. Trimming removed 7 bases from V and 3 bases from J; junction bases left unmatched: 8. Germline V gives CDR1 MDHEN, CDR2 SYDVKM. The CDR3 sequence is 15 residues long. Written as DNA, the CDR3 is TGTGCCAGCATGGGGGCGGGGGGAGGCTACAATGAGCAGTTCTTC. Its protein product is CASMGAGGGYNEQFF.

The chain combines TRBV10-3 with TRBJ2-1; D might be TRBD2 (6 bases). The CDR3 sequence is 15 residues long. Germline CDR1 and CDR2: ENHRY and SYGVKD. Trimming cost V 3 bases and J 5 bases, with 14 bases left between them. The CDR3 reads CAISDSASANNEQFF. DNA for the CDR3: TGTGCCATCAGTGATTCGGCTAGCGCGAACAATGAGCAGTTCTTC.

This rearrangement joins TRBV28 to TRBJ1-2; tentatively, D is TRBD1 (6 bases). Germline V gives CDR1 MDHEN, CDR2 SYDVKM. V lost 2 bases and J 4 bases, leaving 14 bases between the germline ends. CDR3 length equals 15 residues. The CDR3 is CASSLGTLTFYGYTF. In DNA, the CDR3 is TGTGCCAGCAGTTTAGGGACACTCACTTTCTATGGCTACACCTTC.

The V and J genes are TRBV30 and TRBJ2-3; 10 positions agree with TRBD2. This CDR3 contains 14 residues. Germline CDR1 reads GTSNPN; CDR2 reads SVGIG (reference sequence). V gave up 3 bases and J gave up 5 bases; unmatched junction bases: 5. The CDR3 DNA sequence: TGTGCCTGGAGGCTAGCGGGAGCTGGAGATACGCAGTATTTT. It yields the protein CAWRLAGAGDTQYF. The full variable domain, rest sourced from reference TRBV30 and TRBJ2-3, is SQTIHQWPATLVQPVGSPLSLECTVEGTSNPNLYWYRQAAGRGLQLLFYSVGIGQISSEVPQNLSASRPQDRQFILSSKKLLLSDSGFYLCAWRLAGAGDTQYFGPGTRLTVL.

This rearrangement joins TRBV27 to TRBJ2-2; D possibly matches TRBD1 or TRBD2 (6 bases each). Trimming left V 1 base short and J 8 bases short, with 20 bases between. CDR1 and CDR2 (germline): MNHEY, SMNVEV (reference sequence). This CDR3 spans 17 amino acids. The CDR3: CASSLWRRGTVKGELFF. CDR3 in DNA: TGTGCCAGCAGTTTATGGCGGAGGGGGACCGTCAAGGGGGAGCTGTTTTTT.

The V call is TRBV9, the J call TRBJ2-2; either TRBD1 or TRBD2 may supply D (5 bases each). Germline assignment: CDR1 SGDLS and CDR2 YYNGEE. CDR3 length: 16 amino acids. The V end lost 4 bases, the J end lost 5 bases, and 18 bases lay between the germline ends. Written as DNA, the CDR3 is TGTGCCAGCAGCCCGGGACCCCCGGGCCAAACCGGGGAGCTGTTTTTT. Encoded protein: CASSPGPPGQTGELFF.